Listed here are 29 T cell receptor beta chains from one sample, sequenced in a study of human T cells and chemical hapten exposure. Time point described: pre-sensitization, week 0. Treatment specified: therapeutic diphenylcyclopropenone sensitization with weekly scalp DPC. TCRdb reprocessed the RACE reads via MiXCR and lists one record per CDR3 protein. The sample has around 330,000 distinct CDR3 sequences; approximately 5.8% are singletons. The sequenced sample was whole blood, obtained in connection with sensitization to the hapten diphenylcyclopropenone (DPC). The receptors derive from a woman aged 18 to 35 with alopecia areata. Some clones in this sample may be carry-over from other donors' samples.

This clonotype has only a few counts. The chain couples TRBV7-8 to TRBJ2-1; 13 bases are a match to TRBD2. V lost 4 bases and J lost 8; bases outside the gene matches: 14. The germline V gene has CDR1 SGHVS and CDR2 FQNEAQ. CDR3 length: 18 residues. CDR3 coding DNA: TGTGCCAGCAGCTCGCCCCGACTAGCGGGGGGTAGAAGTCATGAGCAGTTCTTC. This sequence encodes CASSSPRLAGGRSHEQFF.

This clonotype was counted ten times or more. The rearrangement uses TRBV20-1 and TRBJ1-1, with D tentatively TRBD1 (5 bases). The germline V gene encodes CDR1 DFQATT and CDR2 SNEGSKA (reference sequence). V shed 4 bases and J shed 1 base, with 13 bases lying between them. There are 14 residues in the CDR3. CDR3 residues: CSATHLRGNTEAFF. In DNA form, the CDR3 reads TGCAGTGCTACCCACTTAAGGGGGAACACTGAAGCTTTCTTT.

In its sample, this clonotype was seen many times. This chain uses TRBV4-1 with TRBJ2-1; 8 nucleotides agree with TRBD2. With V trimmed by 4 bases and J by 0 bases, 2 bases remained unmatched. The CDR3 runs 15 residues. Germline V gene lookup returns CDR1 MGHRA and CDR2 YSYEKL. The CDR3 loop reads CASSRGTSSYNEQFF. CDR3 DNA: TGCGCCAGCAGCCGGGGGACTAGCTCCTACAATGAGCAGTTCTTC.

This clonotype was observed many times. The chain has TRBV29-1 and TRBJ2-1; 9 bases map to TRBD1. The germline V gene encodes CDR1 SQVTM and CDR2 ANQGSEA. This CDR3 contains 14 residues. The CDR3 is CSGGQGYSYNEQFF. The DNA of the CDR3 is TGCAGTGGAGGACAGGGGTACTCCTACAATGAGCAGTTCTTC.

This clonotype was detected only a few times. V and J are TRBV2 and TRBJ1-4; the D gene is possibly TRBD1 (5 bases). V was pared by 6 bases and J by 7 bases, with 6 bases between. Germline CDR1 reads SNHLY; CDR2 reads FYNNEI. The CDR3 covers 11 residues. CDR3 region: CASRGTEKLFF. The CDR3 DNA is TGTGCCAGCAGAGGGACTGAAAAACTGTTTTTT.

A remark on this clonotype: This may come from a read error, since a much larger clone is one base off. The chain uses TRBV12-3 or TRBV12-4 and TRBJ2-5; TRBD2 matches 7 bases. The CDR3 is 13 amino acids. The CDR3: CASILTSAETQYF. DNA for the CDR3: TGTGCCAGCATTTTAACTAGCGCGGAGACCCAGTACTTC.

This clonotype was detected only a few times. The V gene is TRBV5-1, the J gene TRBJ1-2, with a weak D call TRBD1 (6 bases). CDR3 length equals 12 residues. V dropped 3 bases and J dropped 5 bases, with 8 bases sitting between them. Germline V gene lookup returns CDR1 SGHRS and CDR2 YFSETQ. The CDR3 region is CASSWDTYGYTF. CDR3 nucleotides: TGCGCCAGCAGCTGGGACACGTATGGCTACACCTTC.

The V call is TRBV6-2 or TRBV6-3, the J call TRBJ2-1; D gene uncertain. Germline V lookup: CDR1 MNHEY, CDR2 SVGEGT. CDR3 size: 18 residues. V was cut by 2 bases and J by 0 bases, with 17 bases left in between. Here the CDR3 reads CASSYEWSRGPSYNEQFF. The CDR3, as DNA: TGTGCCAGCAGTTACGAGTGGTCGCGCGGTCCCTCCTACAATGAGCAGTTCTTC.

The sample holds many counts of this clonotype. CDR3 loop: CASRGLAASSYNEQFF. The CDR3, as DNA: TGTGCCAGCAGGGGGCTGGCGGCAAGCTCCTACAATGAGCAGTTCTTC. The chain employs TRBV2 and TRBJ2-1; D may be TRBD1 (5 bases). V was trimmed by 6 bases and J by 0 bases, leaving 15 bases between them. CDR1 SNHLY and CDR2 FYNNEI come from the germline V gene. The CDR3 totals 16 residues.

The rearrangement joins TRBV7-2 to TRBJ2-2; D is undetermined. With 1 base removed from V and 4 bases from J, the gap between germline ends came to 7 bases. Germline CDR1 reads SGHTA; CDR2 reads FQGNSA. CDR3 size: 14 residues. CDR3 coding DNA: TGTGCCAGCAGCTTAGTGCAGACCACCGGGGAGCTGTTTTTT. Amino acids: CASSLVQTTGELFF.

This clonotype was detected ten times or more. V is TRBV7-9 and J is TRBJ1-1, with a weak D call TRBD1 (5 bases). In germline, CDR1 is SEHNR, CDR2 FQNEAQ (reference sequence). This CDR3 spans 17 amino acids. Trimming removed 0 bases at V and 2 bases at J, with 16 bases between. As DNA, the CDR3 is TGTGCCAGCAGCTTAGCGTGGGACTCCCGGGTCAACACTGAAGCTTTCTTT. Its translation is CASSLAWDSRVNTEAFF.

The V and J genes are TRBV7-2 and TRBJ2-3; weak D call: TRBD1 (6 bases). V was cut by 4 bases and J by 2 bases, with 13 bases left in between. This CDR3 is built from 15 residues. Germline V gene lookup returns CDR1 SGHTA and CDR2 FQGNSA. As DNA, the CDR3 is TGTGCCAGCAGCTCCTGGACAGCGAACACAGATACGCAGTATTTT. Its translation: CASSSWTANTDTQYF.

This clonotype turned up a few times. The chain links TRBV7-2 to TRBJ1-1, with no clear D. CDR3 length: 16 amino acids. Trimming pared 2 bases from V and 7 bases from J, leaving 20 bases between. CDR1 and CDR2 (germline): SGHTA, FQGNSA. CDR3: CASSLSEKGIRVEAFF. The DNA of the CDR3 is TGTGCCAGCAGCTTAAGTGAAAAGGGAATTCGGGTTGAAGCTTTCTTT. Drawing the rest from reference TRBV7-2 and TRBJ1-1, the complete variable domain is GAGVSQSPSNKVTEKGKDVELRCDPISGHTALYWYRQSLGQGLEFLIYFQGNSAPDKSGLPSDRFSAERTGGSVSTLTIQRTQQEDSAVYLCASSLSEKGIRVEAFFGQGTRLTVV.

The sample holds a few counts of this clonotype. V usage is TRBV5-1 and J usage is TRBJ2-3, with 9 bases fitting TRBD2. The CDR3 has 16 amino acids. Trimming took 4 bases from V and 4 from J; bases not matched to a gene: 10. Per the germline V gene, CDR1 is SGHRS and CDR2 is YFSETQ. CDR3 in amino acids: CASSGGTSWLADTQYF. The CDR3 DNA sequence: TGCGCCAGCAGCGGGGGGACTAGCTGGTTGGCAGATACGCAGTATTTT. Variable domain in full (rest from reference TRBV5-1 and TRBJ2-3): KAGVTQTPRYLIKTRGQQVTLSCSPISGHRSVSWYQQTPGQGLQFLFEYFSETQRNKGNFPGRFSGRQFSNSRSEMNVSTLELGDSALYLCASSGGTSWLADTQYFGPGTRLTVL.

This clonotype was seen only a few times. The chain recombines TRBV18 with TRBJ1-2; D unresolved. Germline V gene sequence: CDR1 KGHSH, CDR2 LQKENI. V lost 0 bases and J 8 bases, leaving 16 bases between the germline ends. This CDR3 has 15 residues. This chain's CDR3 is CASSPPTQWKVGYTF. In DNA form, the CDR3 reads TGTGCCAGCTCACCACCGACGCAATGGAAAGTAGGCTACACCTTC.

The table lists this clonotype with many counts. The chain carries TRBV28 and TRBJ1-5, with D maybe TRBD1 (5 bases). The germline gives CDR1 MDHEN, CDR2 SYDVKM. V gave up 2 bases and J gave up 5 bases, with 16 bases separating them. This CDR3 has 16 amino acids. The CDR3 DNA is TGTGCCAGCAGTTTACTTACGGCAGGGAGGTATCAGCCCCAGCATTTT. The encoded protein is CASSLLTAGRYQPQHF. Looking up the rest from reference TRBV28 and TRBJ1-5 gives the full variable domain: DVKVTQSSRYLVKRTGEKVFLECVQDMDHENMFWYRQDPGLGLRLIYFSYDVKMKEKGDIPEGYSVSREKKERFSLILESASTNQTSMYLCASSLLTAGRYQPQHFGDGTRLSIL.

The chain uses TRBV12-3 or TRBV12-4 and TRBJ1-2; TRBD1 is a possible D gene (5 bases). The V gene lost 3 bases and the J gene lost 1 base, with 9 bases spanning the gap. This CDR3 contains 14 residues. CDR3 loop: CASSLGGVNYGYTF. CDR3 coding DNA: TGTGCCAGCAGTTTGGGGGGGGTTAACTATGGCTACACCTTC.

This clonotype was observed at least ten times. The rearrangement uses TRBV2 and TRBJ2-7; 7 bases line up with TRBD1. The V and J ends lost 8 bases and 0 bases, in that order; junction bases with no gene match: 7. The CDR3 extends over 14 amino acids. The germline CDR1 and CDR2 sequences are SNHLY and FYNNEI. The CDR3 protein is CASARQGFSYEQYF. The DNA for the CDR3 is TGTGCCAGCGCCCGACAGGGATTCTCCTACGAGCAGTACTTC.

This clonotype appeared a few times. The chain links TRBV7-9 to TRBJ1-1; D is unresolved. The V end was cut by 7 bases, the J end by 8 bases, with 11 bases between. The CDR3 extends over 11 amino acids. Germline-derived CDR1 and CDR2 are SEHNR and FQNEAQ (reference sequence). The CDR3 here is CASILGREAFF. For the CDR3, the DNA is TGTGCCAGCATTCTGGGCAGGGAAGCTTTCTTT.

The chain joins TRBV7-9 to TRBJ2-7; perhaps D is TRBD1 or TRBD2 (5 bases each). The germline V gene encodes CDR1 SEHNR and CDR2 FQNEAQ (reference sequence). This CDR3 has 14 amino acids. The germline V and J ends were trimmed by 5 bases and 2 bases, with 13 bases remaining between them. Here the CDR3 DNA reads TGTGCCAGCAGCCCGGGACGCCCACCCTACGAGCAGTACTTC. Residues: CASSPGRPPYEQYF.

There are many counts of this clonotype. This chain links TRBV6-5 with TRBJ2-3; D tentatively reads TRBD1 or TRBD2 (5 bases each). CDR1 and CDR2 (germline): MNHEY, SVGAGI. Trimming left V 0 bases short and J 1 base short, with 11 bases between. The CDR3 loop spans 16 amino acids. The CDR3 sequence: CASSYSSRDGTDTQYF. The CDR3 DNA is TGTGCCAGCAGTTACTCGAGCAGGGACGGCACAGATACGCAGTATTTT.

A remark on this clonotype: A much larger clonotype is one base distant, so this may be a read error. This chain joins TRBV2 and TRBJ2-3; D not resolved. The germline gives CDR1 SNHLY, CDR2 FYNNEI. V was pared by 4 bases and J by 7 bases, with 9 bases between. CDR3 length equals 12 residues. Here the CDR3 reads CASSVGPYTQYF. The CDR3 DNA reads TGTGCCAGCAGTGTTGGGCCATATACGCAGTATTTT.

This clonotype was seen a handful of times. This chain uses TRBV9 with TRBJ2-4; a weak D match, TRBD1 (5 bases). Germline CDR1 is SGDLS and CDR2 is YYNGEE. The CDR3 has 14 amino acids. V lost 4 bases to trimming and J lost 9 bases, with 17 bases between them. In nucleotides, the CDR3 is TGTGCCAGCAGCCCCAGGGAAACTTCGGGCATTCAGTACTTC. Residues: CASSPRETSGIQYF.

This clonotype has a count of ten or more. The J gene is TRBJ1-2, the V gene TRBV11-2; 8 nucleotides match TRBD1. The length of the CDR3 is 18 residues. With 1 base clipped from V and 0 bases from J, the junction kept 10 bases outside the gene matches. CDR1 and CDR2 from the germline V gene are SGHAT and FQNNGV. CDR3: CASSLVPGQGLANYGYTF. CDR3 DNA sequence: TGTGCCAGCAGCTTAGTGCCCGGACAGGGTCTAGCTAACTATGGCTACACCTTC.

This clonotype was seen more than once but under ten times. V is TRBV29-1 and J is TRBJ1-1; 8 bases line up with TRBD1. Germline-derived CDR1 and CDR2 are SQVTM and ANQGSEA. This CDR3 contains 12 residues. Trimming removed 1 base from V and 11 bases from J; junction bases left unmatched: 6. The DNA for the CDR3 is TGCAGCGTTGAAGGACGACAGGGGATGGCTTTCTTT. This gives the protein CSVEGRQGMAFF. Together with reference TRBV29-1 and TRBJ1-1, the CDR3 gives the full variable domain: SAVISQKPSRDICQRGTSLTIQCQVDSQVTMMFWYRQQPGQSLTLIATANQGSEATYESGFVIDKFPISRPNLTFSTLTVSNMSPEDSSIYLCSVEGRQGMAFFGQGTRLTVV.

This clonotype occurred many times. The chain couples TRBV3-1 to TRBJ2-1; TRBD2 matches at 8 bases. From germline, CDR1 is LGHDT and CDR2 YNNKEL (reference sequence). The ends lost 3 bases at V and 2 bases at J; junction bases unmatched: 6. This CDR3 is 16 amino acids long. CDR3 coding DNA: TGTGCCAGCAGCCACCGGGGACTAGACACCTACAATGAGCAGTTCTTC. This gives the protein CASSHRGLDTYNEQFF.

This clonotype has only a few counts. The rearrangement links TRBV7-6 to TRBJ1-3, with 7 bases aligning to TRBD1. The CDR3 contains 16 residues. Unmatched junction bases numbered 10, after V lost 5 bases and J lost 3 bases. Germline V gives CDR1 SGHVS, CDR2 FNYEAQ. The CDR3 protein is CASSPGTAQVGNTIYF. In DNA, the CDR3 is TGTGCCAGCAGCCCCGGGACAGCCCAGGTTGGAAACACCATATATTTT.

Ten or more counts support this clonotype. This rearrangement joins TRBV27 to TRBJ2-6; D remains unclear. V lost 4 bases and J 0 bases, leaving 10 bases between the germline ends. The germline CDR1 and CDR2 sequences are MNHEY and SMNVEV (reference sequence). The CDR3 consists of 16 residues. The CDR3 nucleotides read TGTGCCAGCAGTTCATCCCGATTCTCTGGGGCCAACGTCCTGACTTTC. This encodes CASSSSRFSGANVLTF.

This clonotype was counted ten times or more. The chain employs TRBV11-2 and TRBJ1-6, with D possibly matching TRBD1 (5 bases). The germline gives CDR1 SGHAT, CDR2 FQNNGV. The CDR3 extends over 13 amino acids. V gave up 5 bases and J gave up 14 bases, with 16 bases separating them. The DNA for the CDR3 is TGTGCCAGCAGCGGAGTGAGGGGCGGGACCCTCCACTTT. It specifies CASSGVRGGTLHF.